This TCR beta chain was recovered during a study of blood T cell repertoires in COVID-19. Across the whole study: Acute-phase and convalescent COVID-19 samples originated in the United States, Italy and Spain. The cDNA or gDNA used as material had been derived from T cells, B-cell-depleted T cells, or PBMCs.

This CDR3 has 14 residues. Trimming cost V 6 bases and J 7 bases, with 13 bases left between them. The germline CDR1 and CDR2 sequences are KGHSH and LQKENI. In the source study's methods: By means of reference gene primer amplification, nucleated cell counts were estimated. The protocol was immunoSEQ multiplex PCR, while the TCRdb copy is restricted to in-frame clones and leaves out a portion. Clonal size and the V and J genes are those of that table, whereas D and trimming came from the DNA. The sample lists fewer than 25,000 clones, roughly 90% occurring once. The origin of this receptor is a human donor with acute or convalescent COVID-19. The donor label of this sample is uncertain. The specimen sequenced was peripheral blood. The V and J genes are TRBV18 and TRBJ1-6; a possible D gene is TRBD1 (6 bases). The CDR3, as DNA: TGTGCCAGCTCCCCAGGGGAGGAGAATTCACCCCTCCACTTT. Its protein is CASSPGEENSPLHF. Combining the CDR3 with reference TRBV18 and TRBJ1-6 gives the whole variable domain NAGVMQNPRHLVRRRGQEARLRCSPMKGHSHVYWYRQLPEEGLKFMVYLQKENIIDESGMPKERFSAEFPKEGPSILRIQQVVRGDSAAYFCASSPGEENSPLHFGNGTRLTVT.